Ten or more counts support the clone carrying this T cell receptor beta chain. The antigen is not known. The record originates from a study of T cells in Graves' hyperthyroidism and ophthalmopathy. For the study at large: Specimen type is peripheral blood, collected at initial diagnosis prior to any treatment. Study findings and constraints: Most thyroid clonotypes that were expanded above 0.001 also turned up in blood. Ophthalmopathy could be told apart from stable hyperthyroidism with a 13 V-J model.

RNA transcripts provided the source from which TCR beta CDR3 regions were amplified. The TCR CDR3 was amplified in a first-round RT-PCR using the HTBI primer set. TCRdb re-called the multiplex PCR reads through MiXCR, storing one row per CDR3 protein. Among approximately 620,000 distinct CDR3 sequences, about 15% were seen once, and the ten largest hold almost 6%. Patients aged 18 to 65 had newly diagnosed hyperthyroidism that had lasted under 2 months. The germline CDR1 and CDR2 sequences are MNHNS and SASEGT. Trimming took 8 bases from V and 0 from J, leaving 6 bases between them. The CDR3 has 12 amino acids.

The sequence was collected from a woman aged 25-40 years with Graves' hyperthyroidism that later progressed to Graves' ophthalmopathy. The J gene is TRBJ2-3, the V gene TRBV6-1; D ambiguous. The sequencing input was blood. The CDR3 DNA follows: TGTGCCAGCGGGGAAAGCACAGATACGCAGTATTTT. This translates into CASGESTDTQYF.